The present TCR beta chain was sequenced within a study of beta chain features in type 1 diabetes. General observations from the study: TCRB CDR3s from Type 1 diabetes patients were moderately but significantly shorter in all four CD4+ subsets. Amplification by PCR could prefer shorter templates, with the same effect in patients and controls.

Isolated RNA was reverse transcribed in full, so expressed TCRB transcripts were sequenced. TCRdb's table, derived via immunoSEQ multiplex PCR, lists solely in-frame clones and lacks some. The table records under 300,000 clones, 16% of them present only once. There was one heparinised blood draw per donor, averaging about 100 mL. This clone was detected a few times. No antigen is known for it. The CDR3 has 14 residues. Between the trimmed V and J ends, which lost 4 bases and 4 bases, there was a span of 14 bases. The V gene's germline CDR1 is SGDLS and CDR2 YYNGEE. The sample consisted of naive CD4+ T cells from blood. This TCR derives from a man aged 25 to 45 with type 1 diabetes. The rearrangement uses TRBV9 and TRBJ2-5, with D maybe TRBD1 (6 bases). The CDR3 loop reads CASSLTGSGETQYF. Written as DNA, the CDR3 is TGTGCCAGCAGCTTAACAGGGTCAGGAGAGACCCAGTACTTC.